The rows below give T cell receptor beta chains drawn from one sample of a study of blood T cell repertoires in COVID-19. The repertoire was sequenced with immunoSEQ multiplex PCR; TCRdb's copy has only in-frame clones and lacks some. In the table there are 250,000 to 300,000 clones, more than 85% of which are singletons. The sample comprised peripheral blood. All receptors derive from a man between 18 and 29 years old with active or convalescent COVID-19. CDR3s include the opening cysteine and the closing phenylalanine or tryptophan. The D gene is left open where the match is weak. Where a row states a size, it is once, few, many or the class of an expanded clone; other rows omit it.

clone_size d_call j_call v_call cdr3_nt cdr3_aa
NA TRBD1 TRBJ2-3 TRBV5-4 TGTGCCAGCAGCTTGGGGACAGGGTACACAGATACGCAGTATTTT CASSLGTGYTDTQYF
NA TRBD2 TRBJ2-1 TRBV7-3 TGTGCCAGCAGCCAAGCGGGGGGGCTTTCAAATGAGCAGTTCTTC CASSQAGGLSNEQFF
once TRBD1 TRBJ2-6 TRBV4-2 TGTGCCAGCAGCCCCGACAGGGGGCGAGCTGGGGCCAACGTCCTGACTTTC CASSPDRGRAGANVLTF
NA TRBD2 TRBJ2-1 TRBV5-1 TGCGCCAGCAGCTGGACTAGCGGGGGGGTTGAGCAGTTCTTC CASSWTSGGVEQFF
NA NA TRBJ2-2 TRBV4-1 TGCGCCAGCAGCCACCTTACGTATCTCAGCGGGGAGCTGTTTTTT CASSHLTYLSGELFF
NA TRBD1 TRBJ2-7 TRBV10-3 TGTGCCACCCTTCCGGGACAGGGCTTAGACGAGCAGTACTTC CATLPGQGLDEQYF
NA TRBD1 TRBJ2-1 TRBV7-2 TGTGCCAGCACCGGACAGGGGGTGATCAATGAGCAGTTCTTC CASTGQGVINEQFF
NA TRBD2 TRBJ2-1 TRBV5-4 TGTGCCAGCAGCACGGGACTAGCGGGAGGGCCAGGTAGAAATGAGCAGTTCTTC CASSTGLAGGPGRNEQFF
NA TRBD2 TRBJ2-5 TRBV19 TGTGCCAGTAACGGGGGGAGGTCGGTTCAAGAGACCCAGTACTTC CASNGGRSVQETQYF
once TRBD1 TRBJ1-1 TRBV18 TGTGCCAGCTCACCCCGACAGGGCCACGGGGCTTTCTTT CASSPRQGHGAFF
NA NA TRBJ2-3 TRBV9 TGTGCCAGCAGCGTAGGGGAGTTCGGTACGCAGTATTTT CASSVGEFGTQYF
NA NA TRBJ1-6 TRBV30 TGTGCCTGGAGTGCCCTCCATCTCGCTTCGACGACGGCGCCTAGTAAACCCCTCCACTTT CAWSALHLASTTAPSKPLHF
NA NA TRBJ2-2 TRBV6-1 TGTGCCAGCAGTGAAAAGATTACTACGGCGGCCGAGCTGTTTTTT CASSEKITTAAELFF
NA TRBD1 TRBJ1-2 TRBV27 TGTGCCAGCAGTTTTGGGACAGGGGGCTTTGGCTACACCTTC CASSFGTGGFGYTF
NA NA TRBJ1-5 TRBV13 TGTGCCAGCAGCTTAGGGGGAGGGCCGCAGCCCCAGCATTTT CASSLGGGPQPQHF
NA NA TRBJ1-4 TRBV7-9 TGTGCCAGCAGCAACCCCAGGGAAGGGGTAGATGAAAAACTGTTTTTT CASSNPREGVDEKLFF
once NA TRBJ1-1 TRBV25-1 TGTGCCAGCAGTGACCCCTTTACTGAAGCTTTCTTT CASSDPFTEAFF
NA NA TRBJ1-1 TRBV7-9 TGTGCCAGCAGCTTAGAGGCGGGGGGCACTGAAGCTTTCTTT CASSLEAGGTEAFF
NA NA TRBJ1-4 TRBV7-9 TGTGCCAGCAGCTTAAGGAGGGAGGATGAAAAACTGTTTTTT CASSLRREDEKLFF
NA NA TRBJ2-1 TRBV2 TGTGCCAGCAGCGCCTTAGCGGATGAGCAGTTCTTC CASSALADEQFF
NA TRBD1 TRBJ1-5 TRBV10-3 TGTGCCAGTGCCGGGACAGGGGTCAATCAGCCCCAGCATTTT CASAGTGVNQPQHF
NA NA TRBJ2-3 TRBV27 TGTGCCAGCAGTAGGGCCCCGAGGGCCGGGCTTCCATATACGCAGTATTTT CASSRAPRAGLPYTQYF
NA TRBD1 TRBJ1-4 TRBV9 TGTGCCAGCAGCGAGGCGGGACAGGGATTCGAAAAACTGTTTTTT CASSEAGQGFEKLFF
NA TRBD2 TRBJ2-7 TRBV11-2 TGTGCCAGCAGCTCCTTCCCCGGGACTAGCAAAGGGAACGAGCAGTACTTC CASSSFPGTSKGNEQYF
NA NA TRBJ2-2 TRBV29-1 TGCAGCGTTACCCCTGGGAGTGCGAACACCGGGGAGCTGTTTTTT CSVTPGSANTGELFF
NA NA TRBJ2-7 TRBV4-3 TGCGCCAGCAGCCAAGATGTGGGGCAGTCCTACGAGCAGTACTTC CASSQDVGQSYEQYF
NA TRBD1 TRBJ1-6 TRBV27 TGTGCCAGCAGTTTGGGGACAGGGCTAGGTCTTAATTCACCCCTCCACTTT CASSLGTGLGLNSPLHF
NA TRBD1 TRBJ2-6 TRBV6-1 TGTGCCAGCAGTGAAATATGGACAGGGGGCTCTGGGGCCAACGTCCTGACTTTC CASSEIWTGGSGANVLTF
NA TRBD2 TRBJ2-5 TRBV15 TGTGCCACCACGAGTTCGTCGGCTAGCGGGGTAGAGACCCAGTACTTC CATTSSSASGVETQYF
once NA TRBJ1-3 TRBV27 TGTGCCAGCAGAGGGGTTGGAAACACCATATATTTT CASRGVGNTIYF
NA TRBD1 TRBJ1-2 TRBV18 TGTGCCAGCTCACGGGACAGAGCAAACTATGGCTACACCTTC CASSRDRANYGYTF
NA NA TRBJ2-7 TRBV6-2/TRBV6-3 TGTGCCAGCAGTTACTCTTATTCAGAACCGGACAACTACGAGCAGTACTTC CASSYSYSEPDNYEQYF
NA TRBD1 TRBJ1-2 TRBV2 TGTGCCAGCAGTGGGGGGACAGGAGCCTATGGCTACACCTTC CASSGGTGAYGYTF
NA NA TRBJ2-7 TRBV6-2/TRBV6-3 TGTGCCAGCAGTGATAATTCAGGTTACGAGCAGTACTTC CASSDNSGYEQYF
NA NA TRBJ1-5 TRBV5-8 TGTGCCAGCAGCGGAGGCTTTACGGGCAATCAGCCCCAGCATTTT CASSGGFTGNQPQHF
NA NA TRBJ1-2 TRBV12-3/TRBV12-4 TGTGCCAGCAGCCCCGGGACACTCTATGGCTACACCTTC CASSPGTLYGYTF
NA TRBD1 TRBJ2-1 TRBV25-1 TGTGCCAGCACCAGGGACAGTCGGGGCAATGAGCAGTTCTTC CASTRDSRGNEQFF
NA NA TRBJ2-5 TRBV20-1 TGCAGTGCTAGTAGGGGCTCGGAGACCCAGTACTTC CSASRGSETQYF
NA TRBD2 TRBJ2-1 TRBV25-1 TGTGCCAGCAGTGACGGGACTAGCGACGAGCAGTTCTTC CASSDGTSDEQFF
NA NA TRBJ1-1 TRBV6-5 TGTGCCAGCAGAGCGGGGAACACTGAAGCTTTCTTT CASRAGNTEAFF
NA NA TRBJ2-1 TRBV5-1 TGCGCCAGCAGCTTGTTGGGCCAGGGGCCTCTCAATGAGCAGTTCTTC CASSLLGQGPLNEQFF
once NA TRBJ1-1 TRBV28 TGTGCCAGCAGTCGAATCGGCACTGAAGCTTTCTTT CASSRIGTEAFF
few NA TRBJ1-1 TRBV7-9 TGTGCCAGCAGCTCTTCAGGGGTTTTTGACACTGAAGCTTTCTTT CASSSSGVFDTEAFF
NA NA TRBJ1-1 TRBV15 TGTGCCACCAGCAGGGAGGGCATCCCAAGAGCTTTCTTT CATSREGIPRAFF
once NA TRBJ2-7 TRBV5-1 TGCGCCAGCAGCTTGGGACACCTCAGGGGCGAACTCTCATTC CASSLGHLRGELSF
NA NA TRBJ2-3 TRBV24-1 TGTGCCACCAGTGAGCGTAGCGGTTCCACAGATACGCAGTATTTT CATSERSGSTDTQYF
NA NA TRBJ2-4 TRBV24-1 TGTGCCACCAGTGAACACCCTAGGAATGAGGCCAAAAACATTCAGTACTTC CATSEHPRNEAKNIQYF
few NA TRBJ1-6 TRBV25-1 TGTGCCAGCAGTGAACTAGGAGGCCCATATAATTCACCCCTCCACTTT CASSELGGPYNSPLHF
NA NA TRBJ1-2 TRBV12-3/TRBV12-4 TGTGCCAGTGCGGGTTATGGCTACACCTTC CASAGYGYTF
NA TRBD1 TRBJ2-3 TRBV29-1 TGCAGCGTTGACGGGACAGGGGTAAATAGGGATACGCAGTATTTT CSVDGTGVNRDTQYF
NA TRBD2 TRBJ2-7 TRBV3-1/TRBV3-2 TGTGCCAGCAGCCCGACTAGCCGGTACGAGCAGTACTTC CASSPTSRYEQYF
NA TRBD1 TRBJ1-1 TRBV7-9 TGTGCCAGCCGAGGGCAGGGGGCGCGGGACACTGAAGCTTTCTTT CASRGQGARDTEAFF
NA NA TRBJ1-3 TRBV14 TGTGCCAGCAGCCAATTGGGGGGTCCTGGAAACACCATATATTTT CASSQLGGPGNTIYF
few TRBD1 TRBJ1-3 TRBV24-1 TGTGCCATCGCGGTTACAGGGGGTGACGGAAACACCATATATTTT CAIAVTGGDGNTIYF
NA NA TRBJ1-1 TRBV18 TGTGCCAGCTCACCGTCGGGGTTGAACACTGAAGCTTTCTTT CASSPSGLNTEAFF
NA TRBD2 TRBJ2-1 TRBV9 TGTGCCAGCAGCGTAACCTTGACTAGCGGGGGCTCCTACAATGAGCAGTTCTTC CASSVTLTSGGSYNEQFF
NA TRBD1 TRBJ1-2 TRBV19 TGTGCCAGTAGTATCAGCCGGGACAGGGGGCTGCGTGGCTATGGCTACACCTTC CASSISRDRGLRGYGYTF
once NA TRBJ2-4 TRBV5-3 TGTGCCAGAAGGGTGAGGGTCCTAGCGAACATTCAGTACTTC CARRVRVLANIQYF
NA TRBD1 TRBJ2-7 TRBV9 TGTGCCAGCAGCAGATCCGGGACAGGACCCTCCTACGAGCAGTACTTC CASSRSGTGPSYEQYF